The sequence of this T cell receptor beta chain was determined in a study of shared clonotypes between healthy human individuals. Across the whole study: Aged between 18 and 49, the donors were a couple of women and three men. Every donor yielded three CD4 naive, three CD4 memory, two CD8 naive and one CD8 memory plate.

A word on this clone: At the DNA level, this CDR3 is encoded by other sequences in the same sample as well.

CD45RO-negative CD8 cells positively selected for CCR7 made up the naive population, which excluded terminally differentiated effector memory CD45RA+ cells. As handled by the study authors: With immunoSEQ giving junction-only sequences and no quality scores, filtering differed. Repertoires were generated with immunoSEQ multiplex PCR, while TCRdb's copy carries only in-frame clones and drops some. The D gene and trimming were derived from the DNA, and the V and J assignments and clone size from that table. The sample carries approximately 840,000 clones, approximately 97% recorded once. The CDR3 covers 14 residues. Between the trimmed V and J ends, which lost 0 bases and 0 bases, there was a span of 7 bases. The germline V gene encodes CDR1 SGHDT and CDR2 YYEEEE.

Sequencing was done on a sample of naive CD8+ T cells sorted from blood. This rearrangement joins TRBV5-6 to TRBJ2-7, with unresolved D. The clonotype comes from a man between 25 and 39 years old in good health. In nucleotides, the CDR3 is TGTGCCAGCAGCTTGGCCGGCACCTCCTACGAGCAGTACTTC. This gives the protein CASSLAGTSYEQYF. Together with reference TRBV5-6 and TRBJ2-7, the CDR3 gives the full variable domain: DAGVTQSPTHLIKTRGQQVTLRCSPKSGHDTVSWYQQALGQGPQFIFQYYEEEERQRGNFPDRFSGHQFPNYSSELNVNALLLGDSALYLCASSLAGTSYEQYFGPGTRLTVT.